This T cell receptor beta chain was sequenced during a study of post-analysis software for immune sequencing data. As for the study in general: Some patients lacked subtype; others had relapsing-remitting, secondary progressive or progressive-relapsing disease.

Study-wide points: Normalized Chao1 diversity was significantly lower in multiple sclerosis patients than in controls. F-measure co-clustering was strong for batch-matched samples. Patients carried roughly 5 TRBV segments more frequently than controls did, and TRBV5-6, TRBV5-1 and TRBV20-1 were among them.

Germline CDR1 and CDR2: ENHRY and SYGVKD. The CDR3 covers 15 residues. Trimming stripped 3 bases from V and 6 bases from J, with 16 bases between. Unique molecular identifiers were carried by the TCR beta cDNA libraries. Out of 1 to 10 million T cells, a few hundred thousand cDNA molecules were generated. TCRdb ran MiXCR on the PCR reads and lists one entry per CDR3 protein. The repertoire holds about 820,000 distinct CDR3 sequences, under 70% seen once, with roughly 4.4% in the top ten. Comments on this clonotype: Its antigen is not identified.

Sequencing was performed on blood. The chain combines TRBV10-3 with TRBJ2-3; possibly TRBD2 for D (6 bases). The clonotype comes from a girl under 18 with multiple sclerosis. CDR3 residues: CAISDPAGKGDTQYF. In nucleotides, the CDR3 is TGTGCCATCAGTGACCCGGCGGGGAAAGGGGATACGCAGTATTTT.